The rows below give T cell receptor beta chains drawn from one sample of a study of cytomegalovirus exposure and HLA in healthy donors. Clones were read by immunoSEQ multiplex PCR, and TCRdb kept only the in-frame ones, dropping some. Among 150,000 to 200,000 clones listed, roughly 79% were seen once. Sequencing used PBMCs. The receptors originated from a male donor in good health and CMV-seropositive. The CDR3 runs from the conserved cysteine through the conserved F or W. A D gene is named only where the DNA matches it firmly. The size of a clone is reported for some rows only, either as once, few or many, or as a class for expanded clones.

j_call d_call v_call clone_size cdr3_length cdr3_aa cdr3_nt
TRBJ2-3 TRBD2 TRBV5-8 NA 19 CASSLALSGGAMSTDTQYF TGTGCCAGCAGCTTGGCCTTGAGCGGGGGGGCTATGAGCACAGATACGCAGTATTTT
TRBJ1-6 NA TRBV5-1 NA 16 CASSREVGRGDSPLHF TGCGCCAGCAGCCGGGAGGTGGGGAGGGGAGATTCACCCCTCCACTTT
TRBJ2-1 NA TRBV7-3 NA 13 CASSLNGGGEQFF TGTGCCAGCAGCTTAAACGGGGGTGGTGAGCAGTTCTTC
TRBJ2-5 NA TRBV11-2 NA 15 CASSFDLMGQETQYF TGTGCCAGCAGCTTCGACTTAATGGGCCAAGAGACCCAGTACTTC
TRBJ2-3 NA TRBV6-1 few 15 CASSGTQSGTDTQYF TGTGCCAGCAGTGGGACACAGAGTGGCACAGATACGCAGTATTTT
TRBJ2-3 TRBD2 TRBV9 few 15 CASTAGLAVTDTQYF TGTGCCAGCACCGCCGGACTAGCGGTAACAGATACGCAGTATTTT
TRBJ1-1 NA TRBV27 NA 14 CASSTTAPNTEAFF TGTGCCAGCAGTACGACAGCTCCTAACACCGAAGCTTTCTTT
TRBJ2-2 TRBD2 TRBV9 NA 21 CASARTPIHSGGIANTGELFF TGTGCCAGCGCCCGGACCCCGATTCATAGCGGGGGAATCGCGAACACCGGGGAGCTGTTTTTT
TRBJ1-4 TRBD1 TRBV6-5 NA 14 CASSPGQLNEKLFF TGTGCCAGCAGTCCGGGACAGTTAAATGAAAAACTGTTTTTT
TRBJ2-7 NA TRBV4-3 NA 15 CASSQHRDGPYEQYF TGCGCCAGCAGCCAACACAGGGACGGACCGTACGAGCAGTACTTC
TRBJ2-5 NA TRBV11-2 NA 14 CASSSLQYQETQYF TGTGCCAGCAGCTCCCTACAGTACCAAGAGACCCAGTACTTC
TRBJ2-3 NA TRBV19 NA 12 CASSQGTDTQYF TGTGCCAGTAGCCAGGGCACAGATACGCAGTATTTT
TRBJ1-3 NA TRBV14 NA 16 CASSPLQTSSGNTIYF TGTGCCAGCAGCCCTTTACAGACCTCTTCAGGAAACACCATATATTTT
TRBJ1-2 NA TRBV9 once 14 CASSADSLFYGYTF TGTGCCAGCAGCGCGGACAGCCTTTTCTATGGCTACACCTTC
TRBJ2-7 TRBD1 TRBV11-3 NA 13 CASSTGTGDEQYF TGTGCCAGCAGCACCGGGACAGGGGACGAGCAGTACTTC
TRBJ2-1 NA TRBV7-3 NA 14 CASSLMGPFNEQFF TGTGCCAGCAGCTTAATGGGCCCGTTCAATGAGCAGTTCTTC
TRBJ2-3 NA TRBV7-2 NA 16 CASSLAKGGATDTQYF TGTGCCAGCAGCTTAGCGAAAGGGGGGGCCACAGATACGCAGTATTTT
TRBJ2-7 NA TRBV6-5 NA 15 CASSYSGPSSYEQYF TGTGCCAGCAGTTACTCGGGCCCCAGCTCCTACGAGCAGTACTTC
TRBJ2-3 TRBD2 TRBV30 NA 17 CAWSVRGLAGPLDTQYF TGTGCCTGGAGTGTACGGGGACTAGCGGGGCCGCTAGATACGCAGTATTTT
TRBJ2-2 TRBD1 TRBV15 NA 16 CATSRPGTGVTGELFF TGTGCCACCAGCAGACCAGGGACAGGGGTTACCGGGGAGCTGTTTTTT
TRBJ1-5 TRBD1 TRBV7-8 NA 16 CASSFSDRVINQPQHF TGTGCCAGCAGCTTCTCGGACAGGGTGATCAATCAGCCCCAGCATTTT
TRBJ2-3 NA TRBV7-8 once 15 CASSLASGYTDTQYF TGTGCCAGCAGCTTAGCTAGCGGATACACAGATACGCAGTATTTT